This T cell receptor beta chain was recovered during a study of blood T cell repertoires in COVID-19. At the level of the study: PBMCs, B-cell-depleted T cells, or T cells were the source of the cDNA or gDNA that made up the material.

From germline, CDR1 is SEHNR and CDR2 FQNEAQ (reference sequence). The CDR3 consists of 15 residues. V shed 4 bases and J 5 bases; nucleotides not matched to a gene: 4. In its sample, this clone was seen once. Enrolled through a virtual design, the participants were between roughly 18 and 100 years of age and came from about two dozen US areas. Method: immunoSEQ multiplex PCR; TCRdb's copy keeps in-frame clones and lacks some. Here the sample spans hundreds of thousands of clones, around 90% being singletons. The TCR originated in a woman aged 60-75 years in a cohort exposed to, infected with or recovered from COVID-19 (not recorded which). The sequencing sample was made of PBMCs or T cells enriched from blood (not recorded which). The chain employs TRBV7-9 and TRBJ2-7; 14 bases are shared with TRBD2. The CDR3: CASSSGTSGSNEQYF. The CDR3 DNA reads as TGTGCCAGCAGCTCAGGGACTAGCGGGAGCAACGAGCAGTACTTC.